Listed here are 27 T cell receptor beta chains from one sample, sequenced in a study of T cell responses to AZD1222 COVID-19 vaccine. Sequencing was performed with immunoSEQ multiplex PCR; in TCRdb, only in-frame clones are kept and a portion is missing. This table holds tens of thousands of clones, 80% to 90% found once. Sequencing used peripheral blood, obtained on day 0 of AZD1222 vaccination. These receptors were collected from an adult in good health.

V is TRBV18 and J is TRBJ1-1, with TRBD1 matching over 10 bases. V trimming: 3 bases; J trimming: 4 bases; junction bases outside the gene matches: 2. Germline V gives CDR1 KGHSH, CDR2 LQKENI. The CDR3 totals 14 residues. CDR3 sequence: CASSPRDRGTEAFF. CDR3 nucleotides: TGTGCCAGCTCACCCCGGGACAGGGGCACTGAAGCTTTCTTT.

The J gene is TRBJ1-2, the V gene TRBV5-8; D gene ambiguous. The germline V and J ends were trimmed by 4 bases and 8 bases, with 18 bases remaining between them. Looked up from germline, CDR1 is SGHTS and CDR2 is YDEGEE. CDR3 length equals 14 residues. The CDR3 bases are TGTGCCAGCAGCCCGGACTACGAGATGGGAGGCTACACCTTC. Protein sequence: CASSPDYEMGGYTF.

This chain connects TRBV7-2 to TRBJ1-2; D not certain. The V gene lost 5 bases and the J gene lost 7 bases, with 17 bases spanning the gap. Germline-derived CDR1 and CDR2 are SGHTA and FQGNSA. The CDR3 totals 14 residues. CDR3 nucleotides: TGTGCCAGCAGCGTAGGACCAGGAGGCGCTGGCTACACCTTC. The encoded protein is CASSVGPGGAGYTF.

DNA of the CDR3: TGTGCCTACCTACAGGGGGCTCGGACTGAAGCTTTCTTT. This gives the protein CAYLQGARTEAFF. The V and J genes are TRBV30 and TRBJ1-1; 9 positions match TRBD1. Unmatched junction bases numbered 8, after V lost 7 bases and J lost 5 bases. From germline, CDR1 is GTSNPN and CDR2 SVGIG (reference sequence). The CDR3 contains 13 residues.

This CDR3 is CASTTGGGTGANVLTF. Here the CDR3 DNA reads TGCGCCAGCACCACAGGGGGCGGAACTGGGGCCAACGTCCTGACTTTC. The chain combines TRBV4-1 with TRBJ2-6; 9 nucleotides align to TRBD1. The CDR3 totals 16 residues. Germline loops: CDR1 MGHRA, CDR2 YSYEKL. Germline trimming cut 7 bases from V and 2 bases from J; bases unmatched to any gene: 6.

This chain uses TRBV24-1 with TRBJ1-2, with unresolved D. The CDR3 totals 13 residues. V was pared by 10 bases and J by 1 base, with 12 bases between. Per the germline V gene, CDR1 is KGHDR and CDR2 is SFDVKD. In DNA form, the CDR3 reads TGTGCCACTTCGGATGGTGTTAACTATGGCTACACCTTC. Protein product: CATSDGVNYGYTF.

The J gene is TRBJ2-6, the V gene TRBV5-1, with D possibly being TRBD2 (5 bases). CDR1 is SGHRS and CDR2 is YFSETQ in the germline V gene. V lost 3 bases to trimming and J lost 2 bases, with 15 bases between them. CDR3 length: 17 amino acids. Here the CDR3 DNA reads TGCGCCAGCAGCTCCTGGCCCGGGGATCCTGGGGCCAACGTCCTGACTTTC. Its translation is CASSSWPGDPGANVLTF.

The genes are TRBV13 and TRBJ1-6; tentatively, D is TRBD1 (5 bases). The germline CDR1 and CDR2 sequences are PRHDT and FYEKMQ (reference sequence). This CDR3 comprises 12 residues. The V end was cut by 3 bases, the J end by 13 bases, with 10 bases between. CDR3 loop: CASSFQGYPLHF. CDR3 nucleotides: TGTGCCAGCAGCTTTCAGGGTTATCCCCTCCACTTT.

The chain joins TRBV5-5 to TRBJ1-6, with TRBD1 as a possible D gene (6 bases). CDR1 is SGHKS, CDR2 YYEKEE, per germline (reference sequence). The CDR3 is 14 residues long. V was clipped by 2 bases and J by 8 bases, with 11 bases between them. DNA for the CDR3: TGTGCCAGCAGCTTCCCAGGGGCCGATTCACCCCTCCACTTT. Translation gives CASSFPGADSPLHF.

The V and J genes are TRBV7-8 and TRBJ1-1; D is possibly TRBD1 (5 bases). This CDR3 comprises 15 residues. The V end lost 4 bases, the J end lost 1 base, and 13 bases lay between the germline ends. Looked up from germline, CDR1 is SGHVS and CDR2 is FQNEAQ. The CDR3 here is CASSSFRVWNTEAFF. The CDR3, as DNA: TGTGCCAGCAGCTCCTTCAGGGTCTGGAACACTGAAGCTTTCTTT.

V usage is TRBV5-1 and J usage is TRBJ2-2; D tentatively reads TRBD1 or TRBD2 (5 bases each). This CDR3 has 16 residues. Trimming cost V 4 bases and J 3 bases, with 16 bases left between them. From germline, CDR1 is SGHRS and CDR2 YFSETQ. The CDR3 region has the DNA TGCGCCAGCAGCCTGAGGGGCTACGGGGACACCGGGGAGCTGTTTTTT. Protein: CASSLRGYGDTGELFF.

The chain uses TRBV29-1 and TRBJ2-1, with TRBD2 identical over 8 bases. The CDR3 has 10 amino acids. Trimming removed 6 bases from V and 14 bases from J; junction bases left unmatched: 6. Germline CDR1 is SQVTM and CDR2 is ANQGSEA. The CDR3 loop reads CSVLLAGKFF. The CDR3 nucleotides read TGCAGCGTCCTTTTAGCGGGAAAGTTCTTC.

The gene calls are TRBV2 and TRBJ1-2, with a tentative D call TRBD1 (5 bases). Trimming pared 5 bases from V and 8 bases from J, leaving 15 bases between. Germline V gives CDR1 SNHLY, CDR2 FYNNEI. The CDR3 is 13 amino acids. The CDR3 is CASSSGDRGGYTF. The CDR3 coding sequence is TGTGCCAGCAGTTCGGGGGACCGGGGAGGCTACACCTTC.

The chain joins TRBV5-1 to TRBJ1-4; possible D gene TRBD1, 6 bases. V lost 1 base and J 3 bases, leaving 25 bases between the germline ends. Germline V gives CDR1 SGHRS, CDR2 YFSETQ. The CDR3 is 20 amino acids. Here the CDR3 DNA reads TGCGCCAGCAGCTTGAGGGAGCGGCAGGGAATCGGGGGGCCTAATGAAAAACTGTTTTTT. As protein: CASSLRERQGIGGPNEKLFF.

The chain links TRBV28 to TRBJ1-2, with 7 bases lining up with TRBD1. CDR1 MDHEN and CDR2 SYDVKM come from the germline V gene. J lost 6 bases, V lost 5 bases, and 9 bases had no gene match. The CDR3 sequence is 14 residues long. This chain's CDR3 is CASSLDRVGNGYTF. CDR3 nucleotides: TGTGCCAGCAGTCTAGACAGGGTAGGGAATGGCTACACCTTC.

The chain combines TRBV5-4 with TRBJ1-3; the D is unclear. The CDR3 sequence is 15 residues long. V was cut by 2 bases and J by 4 bases, with 13 bases left in between. CDR1 is SGHNT, CDR2 YYREEE, per germline (reference sequence). CDR3: CASSFGRTTGNTIYF. In DNA, the CDR3 is TGTGCCAGCAGCTTCGGCAGGACGACGGGAAACACCATATATTTT.

CDR3: CASSLTGAGTQYF. CDR3 DNA: TGTGCCAGCAGTTTAACTGGGGCGGGGACCCAGTACTTC. The chain couples TRBV28 to TRBJ2-5, with D perhaps assigned TRBD1 or TRBD2 (5 bases each). The CDR3 is 13 residues long. V gave up 2 bases and J gave up 7 bases, with 11 bases separating them. The germline CDR1 and CDR2 sequences are MDHEN and SYDVKM. Full variable domain (rest looked up from reference TRBV28 and TRBJ2-5): DVKVTQSSRYLVKRTGEKVFLECVQDMDHENMFWYRQDPGLGLRLIYFSYDVKMKEKGDIPEGYSVSREKKERFSLILESASTNQTSMYLCASSLTGAGTQYFGPGTRLLVL.

The chain recombines TRBV14 with TRBJ1-1; the match to TRBD1 covers 7 bases. CDR1 SGHDN and CDR2 FVKESK come from the germline V gene. Losses at the gene ends were 1 base for V and 4 bases for J; bases not matched to a gene: 3. This CDR3 has 14 residues. The CDR3 loop is CASSQVNRGTEAFF. The CDR3 bases are TGTGCCAGCAGCCAAGTTAACAGGGGCACTGAAGCTTTCTTT. Variable domain in full (rest from reference TRBV14 and TRBJ1-1): EAGVTQFPSHSVIEKGQTVTLRCDPISGHDNLYWYRRVMGKEIKFLLHFVKESKQDESGMPNNRFLAERTGGTYSTLKVQPAELEDSGVYFCASSQVNRGTEAFFGQGTRLTVV.

V is TRBV6-4 and J is TRBJ2-3; no clear D. V lost 4 bases, J lost 0 bases, and 8 bases lay in between. Germline CDR1 reads MRHNA; CDR2 reads SNTAGT. The length of the CDR3 is 14 residues. CDR3 nucleotide sequence: TGTGCCAGCAGTGTCGAGCACAGCACAGATACGCAGTATTTT. It codes for CASSVEHSTDTQYF.

The chain employs TRBV29-1 and TRBJ2-1; maybe TRBD2 (6 bases). The length of the CDR3 is 17 residues. Germline V lookup: CDR1 SQVTM, CDR2 ANQGSEA. The V gene lost 2 bases and the J gene lost 0 bases, with 17 bases spanning the gap. This CDR3 reads CSVEWRDSLFSYNEQFF. CDR3 nucleotide sequence: TGCAGCGTTGAATGGCGGGACTCGCTCTTCTCCTACAATGAGCAGTTCTTC.

CDR3 region: CASSLAGGRGDTQYF. CDR3 sequence (DNA): TGTGCCAGCAGTCTAGCGGGAGGGAGAGGAGATACGCAGTATTTT. The V and J genes are TRBV6-2 or TRBV6-3 and TRBJ2-3; 12 bases align to TRBD2. Losses at the gene ends were 5 bases for V and 5 bases for J; bases not matched to a gene: 5. Germline CDR1 MNHEY, CDR2 SVGEGT. This CDR3 region has 15 residues.

As for this clone: One end of the junction does not line up with germline, which may come from a read error. This chain joins TRBV7-7 and TRBJ2-1, with TRBD2 matching 9 bases. Germline CDR1 is SSHAT and CDR2 is FNYEAQ (reference sequence). This CDR3 is built from 15 residues. CDR3 amino acids: CASSLGVAGEGEQFF. The CDR3 DNA follows: TGTGCTAGCAGCCTGGGGGTAGCGGGAGAAGGGGAGCAGTTCTTC.

This sequence joins TRBV6-5 and TRBJ1-5; D gene unclear. The CDR3 runs 14 residues. The germline V gene has CDR1 MNHEY and CDR2 SVGAGI. The V and J ends lost 10 bases and 1 base respectively, with 14 bases between them. Here the CDR3 reads CATLQMASNQPQHF. The CDR3, as DNA: TGTGCCACCCTTCAGATGGCAAGCAATCAGCCCCAGCATTTT.

The chain uses TRBV5-4 and TRBJ2-7; 10 bases are a match to TRBD2. CDR1 is SGHNT and CDR2 is YYREEE in the germline V gene (reference sequence). The CDR3 contains 16 residues. V shed 4 bases, J shed 1 base, and the junction held 8 bases outside the gene matches. In DNA, the CDR3 is TGTGCCAGCAGCCCCGACCTAGCGGGAGATTCCTACGAGCAGTACTTC. It yields the protein CASSPDLAGDSYEQYF.

V is TRBV5-5 and J is TRBJ2-7; D gene ambiguous. Trimming left V 1 base short and J 2 bases short, with 7 bases between. The germline gives CDR1 SGHKS, CDR2 YYEKEE (reference sequence). CDR3 length: 13 residues. This CDR3 reads CASSLILAYEQYF. The CDR3 DNA is TGTGCCAGCAGCTTGATTTTGGCCTACGAGCAGTACTTC.

The chain recombines TRBV15 with TRBJ1-5; no definite D call. V lost 0 bases and J 0 bases, leaving 18 bases between the germline ends. The CDR3 has 19 residues. Germline V CDR1 and CDR2: LNHNV, YYDKDF (reference sequence). The CDR3 DNA is TGTGCCACCAGCAGAGATCTCGCCATCCTCTTTAATAGCAATCAGCCCCAGCATTTT. Its translation is CATSRDLAILFNSNQPQHF.

The gene calls are TRBV9 and TRBJ1-5, with 7 bases fitting TRBD1. The CDR3 covers 14 residues. Germline V gene lookup returns CDR1 SGDLS and CDR2 YYNGEE. V dropped 2 bases and J dropped 8; count of bases not matched to a gene: 7. The CDR3 region has the DNA TGTGCCAGCAGCGTTTCAGGACAGGTTGAGCCCCAGCATTTT. Its protein is CASSVSGQVEPQHF. Filled out from reference TRBV9 and TRBJ1-5, the complete variable domain reads DSGVTQTPKHLITATGQRVTLRCSPRSGDLSVYWYQQSLDQGLQFLIQYYNGEERAKGNILERFSAQQFPDLHSELNLSSLELGDSALYFCASSVSGQVEPQHFGDGTRLSIL.